The rows below give T cell receptor beta chains drawn from one sample of a study of blood T cell repertoires in COVID-19. TCRdb keeps only in-frame clones here, not all; method: immunoSEQ multiplex PCR. The table shows roughly 140,000 clones, with roughly 80% occurring only once. The sequenced sample consisted of peripheral blood. Every receptor here comes from a human donor with acute or convalescent COVID-19. The donor label of this sample is uncertain. Each CDR3 is given with its conserved first and last residue. D genes are given only for firm matches. A row's size may be missing; if present it is once, few, many or a size class.

v_gene,abundance,j_gene,d_gene,CDR3nt,CDR3aa
TRBV19,-,TRBJ2-1,TRBD2,TGTGCCAGTAGAGCTGAGGGACTAGGGAGGAATGAGCAGTTCTTC,CASRAEGLGRNEQFF
TRBV2,few,TRBJ2-1,-,TGTGCCAGCAGCTCTCGGTATGAGCAGTTCTTC,CASSSRYEQFF
TRBV27,-,TRBJ1-2,TRBD1,TGTGCCAGCAGTTCCCCCGGGACAGCCAACTATGGCTACACCTTC,CASSSPGTANYGYTF
TRBV7-9,-,TRBJ1-2,TRBD1,TGTGCCAGCAGCCCTACAGGGGATGGTGGCTACACCTTC,CASSPTGDGGYTF
TRBV7-7,-,TRBJ2-2,TRBD2,TGTGCTAGCAGCCCCCTAGCGGGGGACTACACCGGGGAGCTGTTTTTT,CASSPLAGDYTGELFF
TRBV10-3,-,TRBJ1-2,TRBD1,TGTGCCATCAGTCCCCGGGACAGGGCTGGCTACACCTTC,CAISPRDRAGYTF
TRBV11-2,many,TRBJ2-1,-,TGTGCCAGCAGGCCCACAGGGTCAAATGAGCAGTTCTTC,CASRPTGSNEQFF
TRBV30,once,TRBJ1-6,-,TGTGCCTGGAGTGTCGGCAGGTCACTCCACTTT,CAWSVGRSLHF
TRBV27,-,TRBJ2-2,-,TGTGCCAGCAGCCCTTGGCGGGGCCAATGGAACACCGGGGAGCTGTTTTTT,CASSPWRGQWNTGELFF
TRBV25-1,-,TRBJ1-1,TRBD1,TGTGCCAGCAGTGAATATGGGACAGGGACTGAAGCTTTCTTT,CASSEYGTGTEAFF
TRBV12-3/TRBV12-4,-,TRBJ1-1,-,TGTGCCAGCACCTCCGGGAGGGAGAGGGAAGCTTTCTTT,CASTSGREREAFF
TRBV18,-,TRBJ2-2,TRBD1,TGTGCCAGCTCGCCACAGGGGTCCCTGAACACCGGGGAGCTGTTTTTT,CASSPQGSLNTGELFF
TRBV5-4,-,TRBJ1-5,TRBD1,TGTGCCAGCAGCTTGACGCGACAGGGCTTGAGCAATCAGCCCCAGCATTTT,CASSLTRQGLSNQPQHF
TRBV4-1,-,TRBJ2-7,-,TGCGCCAGCAGCCAAGACGCCGCGGGGAAGGGGTCCTACGAGCAGTACTTC,CASSQDAAGKGSYEQYF
TRBV10-3,-,TRBJ1-4,TRBD1,TGTGCCATCAGCCGGACAGGGAACGACGAAAAACTGTTTTTT,CAISRTGNDEKLFF
TRBV19,-,TRBJ1-2,-,TGTGCCAGCAAGGGAGGGGTAGGTGGCTACACCTTC,CASKGGVGGYTF
TRBV4-2,-,TRBJ1-5,TRBD1,TGTGCCAGCAGCCAAGAGGGAACAGGGGCCCGGCGGCCCCAGCATTTT,CASSQEGTGARRPQHF
TRBV9,-,TRBJ2-3,-,TGTGCCAGCAGCGTAGACTGGGGAGGTGACAGCCCCTACCCAGATACGCAGTATTTT,CASSVDWGGDSPYPDTQYF
TRBV6-1,-,TRBJ1-5,TRBD1,TGTGCCAGCAGTGAAGCCCCCGGGGCAGGGGGGAATCAGCCCCAGCATTTT,CASSEAPGAGGNQPQHF
TRBV9,few,TRBJ1-1,TRBD1,TGTGCCAGCAGCGGTAACTCCCGACAGGGACGCACTGAAGCTTTCTTT,CASSGNSRQGRTEAFF
TRBV5-1,-,TRBJ2-5,TRBD1,TGCGCCAGCAGGGAGAGGGGGCTCCTCTTGGAGGAGACCCAGTACTTC,CASRERGLLLEETQYF
TRBV27,once,TRBJ2-2,-,TGTGCCAGCAGTTTTTACGGCGGGGAGCTGTTTTTT,CASSFYGGELFF
TRBV27,-,TRBJ2-7,TRBD2,TGTGCCAGCAGCCCAGCGGGGATAACTTCCTACGAGCAGTACTTC,CASSPAGITSYEQYF
TRBV7-8,-,TRBJ1-1,-,TGTGCCAGCAGCTTATATGGGCTGGCTGAAGCTTTCTTT,CASSLYGLAEAFF
TRBV14,-,TRBJ1-6,-,TGTGCCAGCAGCCAAGAGTCAAATAATTCACCCCTCCACTTT,CASSQESNNSPLHF
TRBV27,-,TRBJ1-2,-,TGTGCCAGCAGTCCGAAACCCCGGGGTTATGGCTACACCTTC,CASSPKPRGYGYTF
TRBV11-2,-,TRBJ1-1,-,TGTGCCAGCAGAGGGGGGGGGCCCTCTAACACTGAAGCTTTCTTT,CASRGGGPSNTEAFF
TRBV6-5,-,TRBJ1-1,-,TGTGCCAGCAGTCCAGCAGGGTTGGCTGAAGCTTTCTTT,CASSPAGLAEAFF
TRBV4-1,-,TRBJ2-7,TRBD1,TGCGCCAGCAGCCTTACAGGGGGCAGCTCCTACGAGCAGTACTTC,CASSLTGGSSYEQYF
TRBV2,-,TRBJ1-5,TRBD1,TGTGCCAGCAGCGACAGGGAGACTCAGCCCCAGCATTTT,CASSDRETQPQHF
TRBV2,few,TRBJ1-4,-,TGTGCCAGCAGTGAAGCGCAGTATAATGAAAAACTGTTTTTT,CASSEAQYNEKLFF
TRBV2,-,TRBJ2-1,-,TGTGCCAGCAGTGCCAGACTGGAGGGGGAGCAGTTCTTC,CASSARLEGEQFF